The 14 T cell receptor beta chains below come from one sample, sequenced in a study of blood T cell repertoires in COVID-19. TCRdb's copy holds only in-frame clones and misses some; the assay was immunoSEQ multiplex PCR. The sample consists of roughly 160,000 clones, more than 85% of them appearing once. The sample consisted of peripheral blood. These TCRs come from a man aged 55 to 70 with COVID-19, enrolled during active disease.

The chain joins TRBV27 to TRBJ2-3; 9 bases are a match to TRBD2. Germline V gene data show CDR1 as MNHEY and CDR2 as SMNVEV (reference sequence). The CDR3 length is 15 residues. Unmatched junction bases numbered 9, after V lost 5 bases and J lost 6 bases. The CDR3 loop is CASSISGGPGDTQYF. CDR3 bases: TGTGCCAGCAGTATTAGCGGGGGCCCCGGGGATACGCAGTATTTT.

The CDR3 reads CASSVDGRSSYNEQFF. CDR3 sequence (DNA): TGTGCCAGCAGCGTAGACGGGAGAAGCTCCTACAATGAGCAGTTCTTC. The V call is TRBV9, the J call TRBJ2-1, with a tentative D call TRBD2 (6 bases). Trimming cost V 0 bases and J 0 bases, with 10 bases left between them. The germline gives CDR1 SGDLS, CDR2 YYNGEE. The CDR3 runs 16 residues.

The gene calls are TRBV5-1 and TRBJ2-2; D is uncertain. V was clipped by 3 bases and J by 0 bases, with 6 bases between them. The CDR3 length is 14 residues. CDR1 is SGHRS and CDR2 is YFSETQ in the germline V gene. In nucleotides, the CDR3 is TGCGCCAGCAGCTCGGGTCCGAACACCGGGGAGCTGTTTTTT. Amino acids: CASSSGPNTGELFF.

J is TRBJ2-6 and V is TRBV18; TRBD1 might be the D (5 bases). The CDR3 is 17 amino acids. V lost 1 base and J 0 bases, leaving 10 bases between the germline ends. The germline CDR1 and CDR2 sequences are KGHSH and LQKENI. The CDR3 here is CASSPLQGSSGANVLTF. The CDR3 nucleotides read TGTGCCAGCTCACCACTGCAGGGCTCCTCTGGGGCCAACGTCCTGACTTTC.

The chain employs TRBV18 and TRBJ1-1, with unresolved D. CDR1 and CDR2 (germline): KGHSH, LQKENI. CDR3 length: 15 amino acids. V lost 3 bases and J 4 bases, leaving 15 bases between the germline ends. CDR3 in DNA: TGTGCCAGCTCACCCTCCAGGTTGGAGGGCACTGAAGCTTTCTTT. Its translation: CASSPSRLEGTEAFF.

V is TRBV14 and J is TRBJ2-7; D perhaps matches TRBD1 (5 bases). CDR1 is SGHDN and CDR2 is FVKESK in the germline V gene. This CDR3 has 13 amino acids. With 4 bases removed from V and 7 bases from J, the gap between germline ends came to 14 bases. The CDR3 sequence: CASSLRVGLEQYF. The CDR3 nucleotides are TGTGCCAGCAGCCTCAGAGTGGGGCTAGAGCAGTACTTC.

This clone has a single count. This sequence joins TRBV7-2 and TRBJ2-7; D gene unclear. Germline V gene data show CDR1 as SGHTA and CDR2 as FQGNSA. The CDR3 sequence is 11 residues long. Deletions cut 7 bases from V and 3 bases from J, with 7 bases between. The CDR3 protein is CASTPSYEQYF. Here the CDR3 DNA reads TGTGCCAGCACGCCGAGCTACGAGCAGTACTTC.

This sequence joins TRBV9 and TRBJ2-2; 7 bases fit TRBD2. The CDR3 is made up of 17 amino acids. Germline V CDR1 and CDR2: SGDLS, YYNGEE. The junction had 9 bases not matched to a gene; V was cut back by 4 bases and J by 0 bases. The CDR3 loop is CASSPKGRAANTGELFF. The CDR3 nucleotides read TGTGCCAGCAGCCCCAAGGGGAGGGCCGCGAACACCGGGGAGCTGTTTTTT. The variable domain in full, with the rest retrieved from reference TRBV9 and TRBJ2-2, is DSGVTQTPKHLITATGQRVTLRCSPRSGDLSVYWYQQSLDQGLQFLIQYYNGEERAKGNILERFSAQQFPDLHSELNLSSLELGDSALYFCASSPKGRAANTGELFFGEGSRLTVL.

V and J are TRBV4-2 and TRBJ2-1; 8 bases match TRBD2. V was clipped by 1 base and J by 8 bases; unmatched bases: 7. In germline, CDR1 is LGHNA, CDR2 YNFKEQ. CDR3 length equals 15 residues. CDR3 protein: CASSQAGGAADEQFF. CDR3 DNA: TGTGCCAGCAGCCAAGCGGGGGGGGCGGCAGATGAGCAGTTCTTC.

The CDR3 is CASTLGFTAQETQYF. In nucleotides, the CDR3 is TGTGCCAGCACCCTCGGGTTCACGGCTCAAGAGACCCAGTACTTC. The chain links TRBV7-6 to TRBJ2-5; D gene ambiguous. From germline, CDR1 is SGHVS and CDR2 FNYEAQ. The V end was cut by 7 bases, the J end by 2 bases, with 17 bases between. This CDR3 region has 15 residues.

The chain is built from TRBV4-3 and TRBJ1-4; D is unclear. Between the trimmed V and J ends, which lost 1 base and 10 bases, there was a span of 7 bases. CDR1 is LGHNA and CDR2 is YSLEER in the germline V gene. The CDR3 is made up of 12 amino acids. The CDR3: CASSQGSGKLFF. The CDR3 DNA is TGCGCCAGCAGCCAAGGGTCGGGAAAACTGTTTTTT.

This sequence joins TRBV29-1 and TRBJ2-1; 13 bases are shared with TRBD2. In germline, CDR1 is SQVTM, CDR2 ANQGSEA. V lost 7 bases to trimming and J lost 9 bases; unmatched junction nucleotides: 12. The CDR3 totals 15 residues. CDR3 DNA: TGCAGCGGAAGGACTAGCGGGAGCTATCTCGGTGAGCAGTTCTTC. Translating gives CSGRTSGSYLGEQFF.

The chain couples TRBV7-2 to TRBJ2-3, with D possibly matching TRBD2 (5 bases). The CDR3 loop spans 15 amino acids. Germline V CDR1 and CDR2: SGHTA, FQGNSA. Trimming stripped 2 bases from V and 3 bases from J, with 12 bases between. The CDR3 spells CASSLQGRLTDTQYF. The CDR3 bases are TGTGCCAGCAGCTTACAAGGGAGATTGACAGATACGCAGTATTTT.

V and J are TRBV19 and TRBJ1-4; D not certain. The CDR3 spans 15 residues. CDR1 and CDR2 from the germline V gene are LNHDA and SQIVND (reference sequence). The V end lost 3 bases, the J end lost 4 bases, and 12 bases lay between the germline ends. CDR3 coding DNA: TGTGCCAGTAGTATTGGAGGAGTTGATAATGAAAAACTGTTTTTT. Amino acid sequence: CASSIGGVDNEKLFF.